These 23 T cell receptor beta chains came from one sample sequenced in a study of CD8 T cells in Susac syndrome. The RNA input was about 0.45 to 1 ug, and it was reverse transcribed with random hexamers. In TCRdb, the immunoSEQ multiplex PCR reads were re-called with MiXCR into one record per CDR3 protein. The table has 250,000 to 300,000 distinct CDR3 sequences, about 88% seen once. The sample was CD8+ T cells from PBMCs. The receptor set was obtained from a human donor with multiple sclerosis.

This clonotype was observed a few times. The chain has TRBV29-1 and TRBJ2-2; 11 bases are a match to TRBD1. CDR3 size: 13 residues. With 7 bases clipped from V and 4 bases from J, the junction kept 2 bases outside the gene matches. Germline V CDR1 and CDR2: SQVTM, ANQGSEA. CDR3 region: CSAGTGGTGELFF. The CDR3, as DNA: TGCAGCGCTGGGACAGGGGGCACCGGGGAGCTGTTTTTT.

This clonotype has only a few counts. This sequence joins TRBV27 and TRBJ2-3, with TRBD2 matching over 13 bases. Germline V gives CDR1 MNHEY, CDR2 SMNVEV (reference sequence). Trimming at V came to 5 bases and at J to 2 bases, leaving 4 bases not matched to a gene. The CDR3 totals 16 residues. As DNA, the CDR3 is TGTGCCAGCAGTCCAGGGACTAGCGGGACCACAGATACGCAGTATTTT. This sequence encodes CASSPGTSGTTDTQYF.

Only one count was recorded for this clonotype. The V gene is TRBV12-5, the J gene TRBJ2-2; maybe TRBD1 (5 bases). The CDR3 contains 11 residues. Per germline, CDR1 LGHNT and CDR2 FRNRAP. V was cut by 6 bases and J by 7 bases, with 6 bases left in between. The CDR3 is CASGTGGELFF. DNA of the CDR3: TGTGCTAGTGGCACAGGCGGGGAGCTGTTTTTT.

The chain couples TRBV7-6 to TRBJ2-4; the D is unclear. The CDR3 contains 16 residues. Trimming pared 1 base from V and 0 bases from J, leaving 10 bases between. The germline V gene has CDR1 SGHVS and CDR2 FNYEAQ. The CDR3 nucleotides read TGTGCCAGCAGCTTAGACAGCAGCCTAGCCAAAAACATTCAGTACTTC. Translating gives CASSLDSSLAKNIQYF. Variable domain in full (rest from reference TRBV7-6 and TRBJ2-4): GAGVSQSPRYKVTKRGQDVALRCDPISGHVSLYWYRQALGQGPEFLTYFNYEAQQDKSGLPNDRFSAERPEGSISTLTIQRTEQRDSAMYRCASSLDSSLAKNIQYFGAGTRLSVL.

The chain couples TRBV12-3 or TRBV12-4 to TRBJ2-7; D remains unclear. There are 13 residues in the CDR3. The germline V and J ends were trimmed by 2 bases and 2 bases, with 7 bases remaining between them. The CDR3 protein is CASSLPSPYEQYF. For the CDR3, the DNA is TGTGCCAGCAGTTTACCCAGCCCCTACGAGCAGTACTTC.

The J gene is TRBJ1-5, the V gene TRBV27, with D uncertain. Germline V gene lookup returns CDR1 MNHEY and CDR2 SMNVEV (reference sequence). The ends were cut back, 4 bases at V and 0 bases at J, with 13 bases in the middle. CDR3 size: 16 residues. CDR3 nucleotide sequence: TGTGCCAGCAGTTCCATCCTATGGGGTAGCAATCAGCCCCAGCATTTT. Translation: CASSSILWGSNQPQHF.

As DNA, the CDR3 is TGTGCCAGCAGCCAACCGGGGGCCTTCTCCACAGATACGCAGTATTTT. Protein product: CASSQPGAFSTDTQYF. V and J are TRBV4-2 and TRBJ2-3, with D perhaps assigned TRBD1 or TRBD2 (6 bases each). CDR1 and CDR2 (germline): LGHNA, YNFKEQ. CDR3 size: 16 residues. V shed 2 bases and J shed 2 bases, with 14 bases lying between them.

The chain couples TRBV9 to TRBJ1-1, with D unclear. The CDR3 is 13 amino acids. V gave up 0 bases and J gave up 0 bases, with 3 bases separating them. Germline CDR1 and CDR2: SGDLS and YYNGEE. CDR3 amino acids: CASSVEVNTEAFF. DNA of the CDR3: TGTGCCAGCAGCGTAGAGGTGAACACTGAAGCTTTCTTT. The whole variable domain, remainder taken from reference TRBV9 and TRBJ1-1, is DSGVTQTPKHLITATGQRVTLRCSPRSGDLSVYWYQQSLDQGLQFLIQYYNGEERAKGNILERFSAQQFPDLHSELNLSSLELGDSALYFCASSVEVNTEAFFGQGTRLTVV.

The rearrangement links TRBV30 to TRBJ2-7, with D tentatively TRBD1 or TRBD2 (5 bases each). This CDR3 has 16 amino acids. V was shortened by 8 bases and J by 4 bases, with 27 bases between the two germline ends. Germline V lookup: CDR1 GTSNPN, CDR2 SVGIG (reference sequence). The CDR3, as DNA: TGTGCCGCCCAGGGCCTTGGGGACCAAGGATCATACGAGCAGTACTTC. Translated, it gives CAAQGLGDQGSYEQYF.

This rearrangement joins TRBV3-1 to TRBJ2-7, with TRBD2 matching 7 bases. CDR1 LGHDT and CDR2 YNNKEL come from the germline V gene (reference sequence). V was clipped by 3 bases and J by 3 bases; unmatched bases: 5. This CDR3 is built from 14 residues. CDR3 in DNA: TGTGCCAGCAGCCAGGCGGGAGACGACTACGAGCAGTACTTC. It translates to CASSQAGDDYEQYF.

This clonotype showed up just a few times. This chain uses TRBV4-2 with TRBJ1-1, with 8 positions matching TRBD1. Germline V gene sequence: CDR1 LGHNA, CDR2 YNFKEQ. The V segment lost 0 bases and the J segment 4 bases; nucleotides outside the gene matches: 1. CDR3 length equals 14 residues. The CDR3 reads CASSQEGTGTEAFF. In nucleotides, the CDR3 is TGTGCCAGCAGCCAAGAGGGGACAGGCACTGAAGCTTTCTTT.

This clonotype was counted once. The V gene is TRBV9, the J gene TRBJ2-3; TRBD1 or TRBD2 may be the D gene (6 bases each). This CDR3 contains 20 residues. Germline CDR1 is SGDLS and CDR2 is YYNGEE. V was clipped by 3 bases and J by 0 bases, with 26 bases between them. The CDR3 DNA is TGTGCCAGCAGCGGAAATCTAGGGGGGCTAGGACAGTCTAGCACAGATACGCAGTATTTT. It yields the protein CASSGNLGGLGQSSTDTQYF.

This clonotype was counted a single time. The chain uses TRBV30 and TRBJ2-5; D is undetermined. This CDR3 contains 16 residues. V shed 1 base and J shed 2 bases, with 17 bases lying between them. Germline CDR1 and CDR2: GTSNPN and SVGIG (reference sequence). The CDR3 region has the DNA TGTGCCTGGAGTGATCCCGGCCAGTGGCAGCAAGAGACCCAGTACTTC. Its translation is CAWSDPGQWQQETQYF.

V is TRBV28 and J is TRBJ1-2; 8 bases line up with TRBD1. The CDR3 runs to 15 residues. Trimming cost V 6 bases and J 8 bases; bases outside gene matches: 14. From germline, CDR1 is MDHEN and CDR2 SYDVKM. The CDR3 DNA is TGTGCCAGCAGCGTTATCCTTACAGGGGGTTACGGCTACACCTTC. Protein: CASSVILTGGYGYTF.

The chain is built from TRBV12-3 or TRBV12-4 and TRBJ2-7; tentatively, D is TRBD1 (6 bases). The CDR3 is 13 residues long. The V end was cut by 5 bases, the J end by 4 bases, with 12 bases between. This CDR3 reads CASSPGTRYEQYF. The CDR3 DNA sequence: TGTGCCAGCAGTCCCGGGACAAGATACGAGCAGTACTTC.

The chain has TRBV27 and TRBJ2-5; the D call may be TRBD1 or TRBD2 (6 bases each). This CDR3 spans 13 amino acids. Trimming removed 3 bases from V and 5 bases from J, with 10 bases in between. CDR1 is MNHEY, CDR2 SMNVEV, per germline (reference sequence). In DNA, the CDR3 is TGTGCCAGCAGTTTCGGGGGCGCGGAGACCCAGTACTTC. Residues: CASSFGGAETQYF.

This clonotype came up once. The V gene is TRBV7-9, the J gene TRBJ2-2; D possibly corresponds to TRBD1 (6 bases). Germline lookup yields CDR1 SEHNR and CDR2 FQNEAQ (reference sequence). The CDR3 contains 14 residues. The V end lost 8 bases, the J end lost 5 bases, and 15 bases lay between the germline ends. The CDR3 sequence: CASGQGIWTGELFF. In DNA form, the CDR3 reads TGTGCCAGCGGCCAGGGGATTTGGACCGGGGAGCTGTTTTTT.

The genes are TRBV9 and TRBJ2-5, with 8 bases identical to TRBD1. This CDR3 region has 15 residues. Trimming at V came to 3 bases and at J to 5 bases, leaving 9 bases not matched to a gene. CDR1 is SGDLS and CDR2 is YYNGEE in the germline V gene. CDR3 region: CASSGGTGGGETQYF. CDR3 nucleotide sequence: TGTGCCAGCAGCGGAGGGACAGGAGGTGGGGAGACCCAGTACTTC.

The V call is TRBV24-1, the J call TRBJ2-5, with 8 bases that match TRBD1. This CDR3 spans 14 amino acids. The germline V gene encodes CDR1 KGHDR and CDR2 SFDVKD. Trimming took 3 bases from V and 5 from J; bases not matched to a gene: 4. The CDR3 coding sequence is TGTGCCACCAGTGATCTGGACAGGGACGAGACCCAGTACTTC. The encoded protein is CATSDLDRDETQYF.

This rearrangement joins TRBV7-6 to TRBJ2-7; no clear D. The CDR3 has 15 amino acids. Looked up from germline, CDR1 is SGHVS and CDR2 is FNYEAQ. Trimming took off 3 bases at V and 2 bases at J, with 14 bases between the two ends. The CDR3 sequence: CASSFNSGRTYEQYF. Written as DNA, the CDR3 is TGTGCCAGCAGCTTTAACTCGGGCCGTACCTACGAGCAGTACTTC. Together with reference TRBV7-6 and TRBJ2-7, the CDR3 gives the full variable domain: GAGVSQSPRYKVTKRGQDVALRCDPISGHVSLYWYRQALGQGPEFLTYFNYEAQQDKSGLPNDRFSAERPEGSISTLTIQRTEQRDSAMYRCASSFNSGRTYEQYFGPGTRLTVT.

The V gene is TRBV25-1, the J gene TRBJ1-2; 11 bases agree with TRBD1. Germline V lookup: CDR1 MGHDK, CDR2 SYGVNS. This CDR3 region has 16 residues. V trimming: 3 bases; J trimming: 4 bases; junction bases outside the gene matches: 7. CDR3 in amino acids: CASSDAWDRGGYGYTF. CDR3 bases: TGTGCCAGCAGTGACGCCTGGGACAGGGGGGGCTATGGCTACACCTTC.

The chain is built from TRBV20-1 and TRBJ1-6; D gene unclear. Per germline, CDR1 DFQATT and CDR2 SNEGSKA (reference sequence). The CDR3 length is 14 residues. V was shortened by 4 bases and J by 9 bases, with 16 bases between the two germline ends. CDR3 residues: CSATDKFLGSPLHF. CDR3 in DNA: TGCAGTGCTACAGACAAGTTTCTTGGTTCACCCCTCCACTTT.

Written as DNA, the CDR3 is TGTGCCAGCGGGCCAGGCAACTACGAGCAGTACTTC. It codes for CASGPGNYEQYF. The chain combines TRBV14 with TRBJ2-7; D not certain. V lost 8 bases to trimming and J lost 3 bases, with 11 bases between them. Germline V lookup: CDR1 SGHDN, CDR2 FVKESK. The CDR3 loop spans 12 amino acids.